This TCR beta chain derives from a study of blood T cell repertoires in COVID-19. Study information: The cDNA or gDNA used as material had been derived from T cells, B-cell-depleted T cells, or PBMCs.

Per the authors' pipeline: Amplification from reference gene primers served as the basis for estimated nucleated cell counts. Some clones are missing from TCRdb's copy, which holds only in-frame ones; the method was immunoSEQ multiplex PCR. V, J and clone size were drawn from that table, and D and trimming were deduced from the DNA. Here the sample spans about 160,000 clones, around nine tenths being singletons. This clone has a single count. Sequencing was done on a sample of peripheral blood. The TCR comes from a woman in her seventies with COVID-19, enrolled during active disease.

DNA for the CDR3: TGTGCCAGCAGTTTGGCGGCCGAGGTGTGGGGGCGCAAGTCTGGGGCCAACGTCCTGACTTTC. Protein product: CASSLAAEVWGRKSGANVLTF. The chain couples TRBV28 to TRBJ2-6, with D possibly TRBD1 on 6 matching bases. CDR3 size: 21 residues. Per the germline V gene, CDR1 is MDHEN and CDR2 is SYDVKM. V was shortened by 3 bases and J by 1 base, with 25 bases between the two germline ends.